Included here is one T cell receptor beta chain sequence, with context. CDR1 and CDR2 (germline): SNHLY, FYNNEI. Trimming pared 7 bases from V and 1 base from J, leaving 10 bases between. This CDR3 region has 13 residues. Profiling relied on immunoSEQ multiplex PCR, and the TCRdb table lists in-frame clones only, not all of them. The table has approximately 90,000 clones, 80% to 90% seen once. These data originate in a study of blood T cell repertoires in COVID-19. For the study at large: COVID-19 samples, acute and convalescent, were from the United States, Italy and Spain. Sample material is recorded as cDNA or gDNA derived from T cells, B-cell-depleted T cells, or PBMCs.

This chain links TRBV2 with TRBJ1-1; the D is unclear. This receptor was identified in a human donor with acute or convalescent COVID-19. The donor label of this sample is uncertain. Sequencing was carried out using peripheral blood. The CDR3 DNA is TGTGCCAGCACACGGGAGTCGAACACTGAAGCTTTCTTT. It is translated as CASTRESNTEAFF.